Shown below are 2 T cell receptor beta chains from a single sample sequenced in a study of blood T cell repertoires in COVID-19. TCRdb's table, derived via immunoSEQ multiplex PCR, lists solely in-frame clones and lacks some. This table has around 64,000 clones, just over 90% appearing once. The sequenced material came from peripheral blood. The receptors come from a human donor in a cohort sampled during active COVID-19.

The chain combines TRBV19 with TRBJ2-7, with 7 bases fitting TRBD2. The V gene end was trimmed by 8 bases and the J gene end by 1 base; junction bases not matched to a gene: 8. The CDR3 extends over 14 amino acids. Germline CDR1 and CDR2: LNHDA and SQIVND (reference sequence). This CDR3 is CASAVAGVSYEQYF. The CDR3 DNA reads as TGTGCCAGTGCGGTCGCGGGAGTGTCCTACGAGCAGTACTTC.

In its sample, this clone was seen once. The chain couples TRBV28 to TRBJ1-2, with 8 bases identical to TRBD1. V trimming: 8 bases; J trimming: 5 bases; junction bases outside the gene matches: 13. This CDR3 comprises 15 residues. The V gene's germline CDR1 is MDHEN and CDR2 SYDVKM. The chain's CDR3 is CASLGGGQGRYGYTF. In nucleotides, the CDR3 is TGTGCCAGCTTGGGGGGCGGACAGGGACGGTATGGCTACACCTTC.